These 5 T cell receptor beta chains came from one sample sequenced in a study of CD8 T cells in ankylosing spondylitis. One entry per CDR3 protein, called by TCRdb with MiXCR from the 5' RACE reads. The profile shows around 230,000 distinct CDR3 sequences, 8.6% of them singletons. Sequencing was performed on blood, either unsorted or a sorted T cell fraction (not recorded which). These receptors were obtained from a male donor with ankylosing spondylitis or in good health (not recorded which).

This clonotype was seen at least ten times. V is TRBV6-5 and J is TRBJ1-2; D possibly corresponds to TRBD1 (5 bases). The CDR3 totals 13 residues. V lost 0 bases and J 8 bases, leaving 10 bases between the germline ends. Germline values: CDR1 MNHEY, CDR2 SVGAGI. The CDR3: CASSYSGTAGYTF. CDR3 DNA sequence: TGTGCCAGCAGTTACTCGGGGACGGCCGGCTACACCTTC.

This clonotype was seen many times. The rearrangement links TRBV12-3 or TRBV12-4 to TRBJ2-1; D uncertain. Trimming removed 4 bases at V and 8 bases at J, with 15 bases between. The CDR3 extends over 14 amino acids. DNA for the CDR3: TGTGCCAGCAGTTCCCCCTCCCTTGACTATGAGCAGTTCTTC. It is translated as CASSSPSLDYEQFF.

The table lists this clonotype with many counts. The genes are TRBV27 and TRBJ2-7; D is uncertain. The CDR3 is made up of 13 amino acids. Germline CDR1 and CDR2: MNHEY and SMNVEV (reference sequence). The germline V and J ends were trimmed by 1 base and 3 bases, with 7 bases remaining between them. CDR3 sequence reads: CASSLYGNYEQYF. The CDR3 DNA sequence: TGTGCCAGCAGTTTATATGGGAACTACGAGCAGTACTTC.

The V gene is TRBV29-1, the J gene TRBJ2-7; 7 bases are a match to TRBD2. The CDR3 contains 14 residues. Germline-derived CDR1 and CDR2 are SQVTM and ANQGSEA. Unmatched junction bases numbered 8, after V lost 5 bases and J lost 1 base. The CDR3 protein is CSVRAGALSYEQYF. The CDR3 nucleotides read TGCAGCGTTCGGGCGGGAGCTCTGTCCTACGAGCAGTACTTC.

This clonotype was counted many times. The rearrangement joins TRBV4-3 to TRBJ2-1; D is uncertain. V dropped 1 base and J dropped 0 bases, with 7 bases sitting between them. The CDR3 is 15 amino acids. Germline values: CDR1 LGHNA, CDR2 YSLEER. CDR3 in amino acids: CASSQGWSSYNEQFF. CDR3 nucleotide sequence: TGCGCCAGCAGCCAAGGGTGGAGCTCCTACAATGAGCAGTTCTTC.